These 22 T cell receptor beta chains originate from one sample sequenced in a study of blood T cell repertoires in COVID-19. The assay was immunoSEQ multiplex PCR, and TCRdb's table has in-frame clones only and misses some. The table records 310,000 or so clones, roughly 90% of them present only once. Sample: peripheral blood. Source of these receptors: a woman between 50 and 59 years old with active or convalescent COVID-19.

CDR3 in amino acids: CASSSRDRTYEQYF. As DNA, the CDR3 is TGTGCCAGCAGCTCCCGGGACAGGACGTACGAGCAGTACTTC. The chain employs TRBV7-2 and TRBJ2-7; 8 bases are a match to TRBD1. Germline values: CDR1 SGHTA, CDR2 FQGNSA. The CDR3 totals 14 residues. The V and J ends lost 4 bases and 4 bases, in that order; junction bases with no gene match: 6. Filled out from reference TRBV7-2 and TRBJ2-7, the complete variable domain reads GAGVSQSPSNKVTEKGKDVELRCDPISGHTALYWYRQSLGQGLEFLIYFQGNSAPDKSGLPSDRFSAERTGGSVSTLTIQRTQQEDSAVYLCASSSRDRTYEQYFGPGTRLTVT.

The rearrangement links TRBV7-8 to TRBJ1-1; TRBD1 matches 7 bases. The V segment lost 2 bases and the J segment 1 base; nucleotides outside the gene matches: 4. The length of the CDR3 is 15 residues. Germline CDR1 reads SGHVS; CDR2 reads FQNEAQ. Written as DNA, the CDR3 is TGTGCCAGCAGCTTAAGACAGGGACAGAACACTGAAGCTTTCTTT. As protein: CASSLRQGQNTEAFF.

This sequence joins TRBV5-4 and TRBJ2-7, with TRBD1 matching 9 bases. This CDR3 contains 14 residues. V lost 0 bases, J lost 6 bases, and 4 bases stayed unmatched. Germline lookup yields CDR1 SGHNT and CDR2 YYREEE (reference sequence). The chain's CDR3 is CASSLASTGGEQYF. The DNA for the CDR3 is TGTGCCAGCAGCTTGGCCTCGACAGGGGGCGAGCAGTACTTC.

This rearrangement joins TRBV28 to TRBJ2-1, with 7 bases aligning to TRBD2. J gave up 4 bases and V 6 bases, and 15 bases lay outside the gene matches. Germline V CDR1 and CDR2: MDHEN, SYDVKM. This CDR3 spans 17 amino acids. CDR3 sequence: CASSSRGRVTRYNEQFF. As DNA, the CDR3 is TGTGCCAGCAGCAGCCGGGGGAGGGTGACCAGGTACAATGAGCAGTTCTTC.

CDR3 nucleotide sequence: TGTGCCATCAGACCCGGACAGGACAATGGCTACACCTTC. Translating it yields CAIRPGQDNGYTF. The chain joins TRBV10-3 to TRBJ1-2; TRBD1 matches at 7 bases. This CDR3 has 13 residues. Trimming at V came to 6 bases and at J to 6 bases, leaving 7 bases not matched to a gene. From germline, CDR1 is ENHRY and CDR2 SYGVKD.

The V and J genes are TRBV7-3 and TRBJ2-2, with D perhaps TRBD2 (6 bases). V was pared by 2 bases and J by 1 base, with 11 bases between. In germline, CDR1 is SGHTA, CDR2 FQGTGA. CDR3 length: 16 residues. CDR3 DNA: TGTGCCAGCAGCTTAGCTGGTAGCGGGAACACCGGGGAGCTGTTTTTT. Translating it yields CASSLAGSGNTGELFF.

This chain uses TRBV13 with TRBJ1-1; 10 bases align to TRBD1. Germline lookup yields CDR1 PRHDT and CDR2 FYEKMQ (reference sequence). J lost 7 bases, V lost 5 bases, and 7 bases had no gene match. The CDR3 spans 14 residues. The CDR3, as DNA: TGTGCCAGCAGCCCGGACAGGGGGGCAAGTGAAGCTTTCTTT. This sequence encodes CASSPDRGASEAFF.

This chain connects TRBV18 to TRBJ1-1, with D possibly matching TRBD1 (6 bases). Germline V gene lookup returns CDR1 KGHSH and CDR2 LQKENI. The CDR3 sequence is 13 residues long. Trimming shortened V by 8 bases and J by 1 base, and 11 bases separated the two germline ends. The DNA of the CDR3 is TGTGCCAGCGCCCCGACAGGGAACACTGAAGCTTTCTTT. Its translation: CASAPTGNTEAFF.

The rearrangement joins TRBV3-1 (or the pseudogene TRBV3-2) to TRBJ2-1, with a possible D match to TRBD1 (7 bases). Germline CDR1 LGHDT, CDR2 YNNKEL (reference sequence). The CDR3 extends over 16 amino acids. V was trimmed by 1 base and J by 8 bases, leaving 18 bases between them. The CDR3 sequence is CASSQGATGRFHEQFF. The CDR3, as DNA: TGTGCCAGCAGCCAAGGAGCGACAGGGAGGTTTCATGAGCAGTTCTTC.

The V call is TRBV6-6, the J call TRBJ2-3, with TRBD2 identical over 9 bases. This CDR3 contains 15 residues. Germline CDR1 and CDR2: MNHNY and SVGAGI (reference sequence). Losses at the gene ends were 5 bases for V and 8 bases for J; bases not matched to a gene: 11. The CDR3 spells CASSTLAGSEGTQYF. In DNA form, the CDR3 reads TGTGCCAGCAGTACCCTAGCGGGGTCCGAAGGTACGCAGTATTTT.

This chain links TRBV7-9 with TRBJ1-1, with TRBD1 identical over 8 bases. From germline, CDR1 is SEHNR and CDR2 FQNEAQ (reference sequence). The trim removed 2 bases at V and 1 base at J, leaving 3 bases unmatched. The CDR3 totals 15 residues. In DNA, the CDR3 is TGTGCCAGCAGCTTAATGGGGACAGGGAACACTGAAGCTTTCTTT. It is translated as CASSLMGTGNTEAFF.

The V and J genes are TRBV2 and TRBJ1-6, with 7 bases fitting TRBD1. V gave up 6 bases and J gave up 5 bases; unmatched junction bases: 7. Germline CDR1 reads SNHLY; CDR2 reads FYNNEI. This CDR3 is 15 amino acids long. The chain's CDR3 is CASRSDRADNSPLHF. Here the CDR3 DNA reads TGTGCCAGCAGAAGCGACAGGGCAGATAATTCACCCCTCCACTTT.

The CDR3 here is CASIRQGGSNQPQHF. CDR3 sequence (DNA): TGTGCCAGCATCAGACAGGGGGGGAGCAATCAGCCCCAGCATTTT. The rearrangement uses TRBV6-5 and TRBJ1-5, with 9 bases identical to TRBD1. Per the germline V gene, CDR1 is MNHEY and CDR2 is SVGAGI. Losses at the gene ends were 7 bases for V and 1 base for J; bases not matched to a gene: 5. The CDR3 contains 15 residues.

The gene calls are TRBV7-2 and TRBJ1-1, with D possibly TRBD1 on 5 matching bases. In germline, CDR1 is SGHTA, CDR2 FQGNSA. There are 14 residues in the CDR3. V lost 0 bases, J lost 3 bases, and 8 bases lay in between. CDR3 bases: TGTGCCAGCAGCTTAGCCGGGACTTACACTGAAGCTTTCTTT. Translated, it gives CASSLAGTYTEAFF.

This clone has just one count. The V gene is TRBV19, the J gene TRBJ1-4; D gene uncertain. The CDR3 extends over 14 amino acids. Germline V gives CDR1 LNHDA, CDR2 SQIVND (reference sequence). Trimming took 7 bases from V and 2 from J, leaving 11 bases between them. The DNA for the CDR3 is TGTGCCAGTACCCCGGCAGGCACTAATGAAAAACTGTTTTTT. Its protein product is CASTPAGTNEKLFF. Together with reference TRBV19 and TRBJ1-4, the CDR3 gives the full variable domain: DGGITQSPKYLFRKEGQNVTLSCEQNLNHDAMYWYRQDPGQGLRLIYYSQIVNDFQKGDIAEGYSVSREKKESFPLTVTSAQKNPTAFYLCASTPAGTNEKLFFGSGTQLSVL.

CDR3: CASSHGPGNTEAFF. The CDR3 DNA follows: TGTGCCAGCAGCCATGGTCCGGGGAACACTGAAGCTTTCTTT. The V gene is TRBV7-3, the J gene TRBJ1-1; the D is unclear. V was pared by 5 bases and J by 1 base, with 11 bases between. Germline lookup yields CDR1 SGHTA and CDR2 FQGTGA. The CDR3 loop spans 14 amino acids.

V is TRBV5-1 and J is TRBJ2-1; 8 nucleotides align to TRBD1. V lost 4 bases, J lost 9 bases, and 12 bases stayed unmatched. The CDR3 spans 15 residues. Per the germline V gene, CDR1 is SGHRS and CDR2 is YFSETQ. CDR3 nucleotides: TGCGCCAGCAGCCCCCGGCAGGGGGCATCTGGTGAGCAGTTCTTC. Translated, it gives CASSPRQGASGEQFF.

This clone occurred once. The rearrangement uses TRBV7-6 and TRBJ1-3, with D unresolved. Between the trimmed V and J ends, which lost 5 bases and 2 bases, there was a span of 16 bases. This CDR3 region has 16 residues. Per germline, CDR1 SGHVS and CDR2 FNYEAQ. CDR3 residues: CASSPTSWPAGNTIYF. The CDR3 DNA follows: TGTGCCAGCAGCCCCACCTCCTGGCCTGCTGGAAACACCATATATTTT.

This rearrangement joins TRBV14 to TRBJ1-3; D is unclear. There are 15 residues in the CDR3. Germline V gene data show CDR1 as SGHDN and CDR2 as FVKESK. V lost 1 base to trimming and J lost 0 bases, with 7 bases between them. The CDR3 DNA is TGTGCCAGCAGCCAAGCGGGGAGCTCTGGAAACACCATATATTTT. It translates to CASSQAGSSGNTIYF. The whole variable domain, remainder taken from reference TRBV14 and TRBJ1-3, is EAGVTQFPSHSVIEKGQTVTLRCDPISGHDNLYWYRRVMGKEIKFLLHFVKESKQDESGMPNNRFLAERTGGTYSTLKVQPAELEDSGVYFCASSQAGSSGNTIYFGEGSWLTVV.

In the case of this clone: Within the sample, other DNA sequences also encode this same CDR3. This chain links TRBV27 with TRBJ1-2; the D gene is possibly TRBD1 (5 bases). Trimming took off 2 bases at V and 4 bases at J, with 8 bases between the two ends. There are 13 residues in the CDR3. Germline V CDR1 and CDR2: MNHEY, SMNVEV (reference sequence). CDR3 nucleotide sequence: TGTGCCAGCAGTTTACAGGGATCCTATGGCTACACCTTC. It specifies CASSLQGSYGYTF.

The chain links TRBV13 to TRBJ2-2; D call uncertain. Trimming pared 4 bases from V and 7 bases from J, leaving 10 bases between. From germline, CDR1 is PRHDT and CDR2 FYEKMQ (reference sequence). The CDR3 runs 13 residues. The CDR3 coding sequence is TGTGCCAGCAGCTCTCTAGATGACGGGGAGCTGTTTTTT. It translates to CASSSLDDGELFF.

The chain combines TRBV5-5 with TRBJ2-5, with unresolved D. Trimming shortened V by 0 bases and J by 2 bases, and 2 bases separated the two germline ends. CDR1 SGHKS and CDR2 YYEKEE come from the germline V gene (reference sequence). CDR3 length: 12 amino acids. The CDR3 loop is CASSLAQETQYF. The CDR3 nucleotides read TGTGCCAGCAGCTTGGCACAAGAGACCCAGTACTTC.